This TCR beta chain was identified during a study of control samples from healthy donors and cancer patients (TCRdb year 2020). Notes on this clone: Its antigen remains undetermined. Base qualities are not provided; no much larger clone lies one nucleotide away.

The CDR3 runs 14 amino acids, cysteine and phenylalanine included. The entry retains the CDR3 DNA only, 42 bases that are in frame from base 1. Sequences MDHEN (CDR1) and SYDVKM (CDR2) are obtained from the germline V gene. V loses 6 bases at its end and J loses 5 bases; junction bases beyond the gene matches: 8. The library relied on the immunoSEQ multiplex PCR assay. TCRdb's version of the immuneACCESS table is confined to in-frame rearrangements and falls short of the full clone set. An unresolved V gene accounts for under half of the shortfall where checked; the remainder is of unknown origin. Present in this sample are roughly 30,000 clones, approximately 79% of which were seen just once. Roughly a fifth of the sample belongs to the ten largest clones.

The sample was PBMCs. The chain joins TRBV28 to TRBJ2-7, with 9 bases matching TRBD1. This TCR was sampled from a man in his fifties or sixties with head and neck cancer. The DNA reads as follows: TGTGCCAGCAGGATGGGACAGGGTGTGCACGAGCAGTACTTC. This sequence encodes CASRMGQGVHEQYF.